These 27 T cell receptor beta chains were all obtained from the same sample, sequenced in a study of blood T cell repertoires in COVID-19. Some clones are missing from TCRdb's copy, which holds only in-frame ones; the method was immunoSEQ multiplex PCR. Seen here are more than 150,000 clones, around 80% observed once, and the top ten hold approximately 10%. Sequenced sample: PBMCs or T cells enriched from blood (not recorded which). Source of these receptors: a man in his fifties who had recovered from COVID-19.

This chain uses TRBV5-1 with TRBJ2-2; maybe TRBD2 (6 bases). Germline V gene lookup returns CDR1 SGHRS and CDR2 YFSETQ. V lost 3 bases and J 3 bases, leaving 12 bases between the germline ends. This CDR3 has 15 amino acids. The CDR3 DNA is TGCGCCAGCAGCTACCAGGGAGGTGACACCGGGGAGCTGTTTTTT. Its translation is CASSYQGGDTGELFF.

This chain joins TRBV28 and TRBJ1-1; D is unclear. V lost 1 base, J lost 11 bases, and 23 bases lay in between. The CDR3 has 16 residues. Germline CDR1 reads MDHEN; CDR2 reads SYDVKM. The CDR3 reads CASSLLGWDEGLTAFF. CDR3 DNA: TGTGCCAGCAGTTTATTGGGGTGGGATGAGGGCCTGACTGCTTTCTTT.

Comments on this clone: Other DNA variants within this sample encode the same CDR3. The CDR3 bases are TGTGCCAGCAGTTTATCTGCTAACTATGGCTACACCTTC. This translates into CASSLSANYGYTF. The rearrangement links TRBV28 to TRBJ1-2; D gene unclear. Germline assignment: CDR1 MDHEN and CDR2 SYDVKM. The CDR3 totals 13 residues. The germline V and J ends were trimmed by 1 base and 0 bases, with 3 bases remaining between them.

This chain connects TRBV24-1 to TRBJ1-5; the D gene is possibly TRBD1 (5 bases). This CDR3 has 17 residues. Germline lookup yields CDR1 KGHDR and CDR2 SFDVKD. The V end lost 4 bases, the J end lost 1 base, and 16 bases lay between the germline ends. The DNA for the CDR3 is TGTGCCACCAGTGACCCTGGGGGTGGAGGGAGCAATCAGCCCCAGCATTTT. It specifies CATSDPGGGGSNQPQHF.

The chain uses TRBV28 and TRBJ1-5, with 7 nucleotides matching TRBD1. V dropped 4 bases and J dropped 6; count of bases not matched to a gene: 6. Germline V gene data show CDR1 as MDHEN and CDR2 as SYDVKM. The length of the CDR3 is 14 residues. The CDR3 region is CASSSPGTVQPQHF. In DNA form, the CDR3 reads TGTGCCAGCAGTTCCCCGGGGACAGTTCAGCCCCAGCATTTT.

In this sample, this clone turned up a few times. The V gene is TRBV19, the J gene TRBJ1-1; no clear D gene. Germline loops: CDR1 LNHDA, CDR2 SQIVND (reference sequence). This CDR3 comprises 14 residues. V was shortened by 1 base and J by 3 bases, with 9 bases between the two germline ends. The CDR3 bases are TGTGCCAGTAGTATAGCGAGGCGGGACACTGAAGCTTTCTTT. Translated: CASSIARRDTEAFF.

The gene calls are TRBV28 and TRBJ1-2; TRBD1 agrees at 8 bases. The CDR3 consists of 12 residues. Losses at the gene ends were 10 bases for V and 7 bases for J; bases not matched to a gene: 8. Looked up from germline, CDR1 is MDHEN and CDR2 is SYDVKM. This CDR3 reads CATRSGGGGYTF. For the CDR3, the DNA is TGTGCCACTCGTTCAGGGGGCGGTGGCTACACCTTC.

The chain joins TRBV6-1 to TRBJ2-7; 8 nucleotides line up with TRBD1. The germline gives CDR1 MNHNS, CDR2 SASEGT. This CDR3 contains 14 residues. The J segment lost 3 bases and the V segment lost 3 bases, leaving 4 bases of the junction unmatched. CDR3 DNA sequence: TGTGCCAGCAGTGATCAGGGGGCAGGCTACGAGCAGTACTTC. Translated, it gives CASSDQGAGYEQYF.

The genes are TRBV19 and TRBJ1-6; TRBD1 agrees at 7 bases. The CDR3 has 17 residues. The germline gives CDR1 LNHDA, CDR2 SQIVND (reference sequence). With V trimmed by 6 bases and J by 7 bases, 15 bases remained unmatched. The CDR3 is CASSNFAGGLGNSPLHF. The DNA of the CDR3 is TGTGCCAGTAGCAACTTTGCAGGGGGGCTCGGGAATTCACCCCTCCACTTT.

The rearrangement joins TRBV18 to TRBJ2-7; 9 bases fit TRBD1. Trimming removed 5 bases from V and 0 bases from J; junction bases left unmatched: 8. Germline V gene lookup returns CDR1 KGHSH and CDR2 LQKENI. The CDR3 length is 16 residues. CDR3 DNA sequence: TGTGCCAGCTCAACGACCGGGACAGGGAGCTCCTACGAGCAGTACTTC. Its translation is CASSTTGTGSSYEQYF. Combining the CDR3 with reference TRBV18 and TRBJ2-7 gives the whole variable domain NAGVMQNPRHLVRRRGQEARLRCSPMKGHSHVYWYRQLPEEGLKFMVYLQKENIIDESGMPKERFSAEFPKEGPSILRIQQVVRGDSAAYFCASSTTGTGSSYEQYFGPGTRLTVT.

The table lists this clone with a count of one. The chain employs TRBV28 and TRBJ1-2; the match to TRBD1 covers 12 bases. The CDR3 consists of 18 residues. Trimming at V came to 8 bases and at J to 4 bases, leaving 17 bases not matched to a gene. CDR1 and CDR2 (germline): MDHEN, SYDVKM. CDR3 protein: CASGDYLGQGALGYGYTF. The CDR3 nucleotides read TGTGCCAGCGGAGATTACCTGGGACAGGGGGCGCTGGGCTATGGCTACACCTTC.

This chain joins TRBV23-1 and TRBJ1-2; D possibly corresponds to TRBD1 (5 bases). TRBV23-1 is placed among ORFs of uncertain function. The CDR3 runs 15 residues. V shed 2 bases and J shed 4 bases, with 14 bases lying between them. The CDR3, as DNA: TGCGCCAGCAGTCAAAAAGGACACCGGACCTATGGCTACACCTTC. This translates into CASSQKGHRTYGYTF.

V is TRBV11-2 and J is TRBJ1-5; D unclear. Trimming shortened V by 1 base and J by 8 bases, and 12 bases separated the two germline ends. This CDR3 is 14 amino acids long. CDR1 and CDR2 from the germline V gene are SGHAT and FQNNGV. In DNA form, the CDR3 reads TGTGCCAGCAGCTTAGGAGCGGGCTTTGAGCCCCAGCATTTT. Encoded protein: CASSLGAGFEPQHF. The variable domain in full, with the rest retrieved from reference TRBV11-2 and TRBJ1-5, is EAGVAQSPRYKIIEKRQSVAFWCNPISGHATLYWYQQILGQGPKLLIQFQNNGVVDDSQLPKDRFSAERLKGVDSTLKIQPAKLEDSAVYLCASSLGAGFEPQHFGDGTRLSIL.

J is TRBJ1-2 and V is TRBV3-1 (or the pseudogene TRBV3-2), with 8 bases that match TRBD1. Germline values: CDR1 LGHDT, CDR2 YNNKEL (reference sequence). V shed 2 bases, J shed 8 bases, and the junction held 4 bases outside the gene matches. The CDR3 runs to 13 residues. The CDR3 sequence: CASSQLTGEGYTF. The CDR3 DNA follows: TGTGCCAGCAGCCAACTGACAGGGGAAGGCTACACCTTC.

This rearrangement joins TRBV7-9 to TRBJ1-4, with TRBD1 matching 8 bases. V was pared by 5 bases and J by 5 bases, with 16 bases of the junction left unmatched. Germline loops: CDR1 SEHNR, CDR2 FQNEAQ (reference sequence). The length of the CDR3 is 18 residues. In nucleotides, the CDR3 is TGTGCCAGCAGCATGCTCCCCCCCGGGACAGGCAAAAATGAAAAACTGTTTTTT. The encoded protein is CASSMLPPGTGKNEKLFF.

The chain couples TRBV18 to TRBJ2-7, with D possibly being TRBD2 (7 bases). CDR1 is KGHSH and CDR2 is LQKENI in the germline V gene. Trimming cost V 6 bases and J 5 bases, with 17 bases left between them. The CDR3 is 14 amino acids. The CDR3, as DNA: TGTGCCAGCTCTCCTAAAGGGGGGGTGAACGAGCAGTACTTC. The encoded protein is CASSPKGGVNEQYF.

The chain carries TRBV12-5 and TRBJ2-2, with 7 bases lining up with TRBD1. V was clipped by 3 bases and J by 4 bases; unmatched bases: 2. Germline loops: CDR1 LGHNT, CDR2 FRNRAP. The CDR3 has 14 residues. The CDR3 sequence is CASGFEGATGELFF. The DNA for the CDR3 is TGTGCTAGTGGTTTCGAGGGGGCCACCGGGGAGCTGTTTTTT.

The chain uses TRBV7-8 and TRBJ1-2; TRBD1 matches at 7 bases. This CDR3 is built from 16 residues. Germline CDR1 reads SGHVS; CDR2 reads FQNEAQ. The trim removed 5 bases at V and 4 bases at J, leaving 13 bases unmatched. The CDR3, as DNA: TGTGCCAGCAGCCCGCAGACGACAGGGTGGGTCTATGGCTACACCTTC. Translated: CASSPQTTGWVYGYTF. The variable domain in full, with the rest retrieved from reference TRBV7-8 and TRBJ1-2, is GAGVSQSPRYKVAKRGQDVALRCDPISGHVSLFWYQQALGQGPEFLTYFQNEAQLDKSGLPSDRFFAERPEGSVSTLKIQRTQQEDSAVYLCASSPQTTGWVYGYTFGSGTRLTVV.

This rearrangement joins TRBV25-1 to TRBJ2-5; the match to TRBD2 covers 7 bases. Germline V lookup: CDR1 MGHDK, CDR2 SYGVNS. This CDR3 spans 14 amino acids. The V segment lost 8 bases and the J segment 2 bases; nucleotides outside the gene matches: 8. CDR3 in amino acids: CASARAGNQETQYF. In DNA, the CDR3 is TGTGCCAGCGCCCGAGCGGGAAATCAAGAGACCCAGTACTTC.

In DNA form, the CDR3 reads TGTGCCAGCAGGTTAGCGGGAGGGCTCCCCTACGAGCAGTACTTC. Translation gives CASRLAGGLPYEQYF. The V gene is TRBV28, the J gene TRBJ2-7, with 11 bases identical to TRBD2. There are 15 residues in the CDR3. CDR1 and CDR2 (germline): MDHEN, SYDVKM. The junction had 6 bases not matched to a gene; V was cut back by 6 bases and J by 2 bases.

V and J are TRBV19 and TRBJ2-2, with D uncertain. V was cut by 9 bases and J by 2 bases, with 13 bases left in between. Germline lookup yields CDR1 LNHDA and CDR2 SQIVND (reference sequence). The CDR3 loop spans 14 amino acids. Written as DNA, the CDR3 is TGTGCCAGCAGACGTCAGGATAACACCGGGGAGCTGTTTTTT. It yields the protein CASRRQDNTGELFF.

The chain employs TRBV7-6 and TRBJ1-5; D gene ambiguous. Germline CDR1 SGHVS, CDR2 FNYEAQ. CDR3 length: 13 residues. Trimming removed 0 bases at V and 7 bases at J, with 7 bases between. As DNA, the CDR3 is TGTGCCAGCAGCTTAGCGGAGAACCAGCCCCAGCATTTT. Translating gives CASSLAENQPQHF.

This clone has only a few counts. This sequence joins TRBV11-2 and TRBJ2-1, with 10 bases that match TRBD2. CDR3 length: 17 amino acids. The germline V gene has CDR1 SGHAT and CDR2 FQNNGV. V lost 0 bases to trimming and J lost 2 bases; unmatched junction nucleotides: 4. The chain's CDR3 is CASSLDRSGRAYNEQFF. CDR3 in DNA: TGTGCCAGCAGCTTAGATCGGAGCGGGAGGGCCTACAATGAGCAGTTCTTC.

Note on this clone: The junction departs from the called germline gene at one end, perhaps through a read error. This chain uses TRBV15 with TRBJ2-1; TRBD2 aligns across 10 bases. Germline values: CDR1 LNHNV, CDR2 YYDKDF (reference sequence). The CDR3 loop spans 15 amino acids. The CDR3 loop reads CATSRESSGGYERFF. The CDR3, as DNA: TGTGCCACCAGCAGAGAGTCTAGCGGGGGATACGAGCGGTTCTTC.

V usage is TRBV14 and J usage is TRBJ2-7; 7 bases line up with TRBD1. V gave up 4 bases and J gave up 0 bases; unmatched junction bases: 6. CDR1 and CDR2 (germline): SGHDN, FVKESK. The CDR3 runs to 15 residues. The DNA for the CDR3 is TGTGCCAGCAGCCCGGGACAGCTAAACTCCTACGAGCAGTACTTC. Translated, it gives CASSPGQLNSYEQYF.

The V gene is TRBV2, the J gene TRBJ1-6, with a weak D call TRBD1 (5 bases). The ends were cut back, 6 bases at V and 7 bases at J, with 13 bases in the middle. This CDR3 has 14 amino acids. Germline assignment: CDR1 SNHLY and CDR2 FYNNEI. The CDR3 region is CASSGGARNSPLHF. CDR3 in DNA: TGTGCCAGCAGCGGTGGGGCGAGAAATTCACCCCTCCACTTT.

The J gene is TRBJ2-7, the V gene TRBV6-4; possibly TRBD2 for D (5 bases). This CDR3 contains 20 residues. Germline CDR1 and CDR2: MRHNA and SNTAGT. V lost 2 bases and J 5 bases, leaving 31 bases between the germline ends. The CDR3 protein is CASSDRVVPRCRGILHEQYF. DNA for the CDR3: TGTGCCAGCAGTGACAGGGTCGTCCCCCGCTGTCGGGGAATCCTCCACGAGCAGTACTTC.